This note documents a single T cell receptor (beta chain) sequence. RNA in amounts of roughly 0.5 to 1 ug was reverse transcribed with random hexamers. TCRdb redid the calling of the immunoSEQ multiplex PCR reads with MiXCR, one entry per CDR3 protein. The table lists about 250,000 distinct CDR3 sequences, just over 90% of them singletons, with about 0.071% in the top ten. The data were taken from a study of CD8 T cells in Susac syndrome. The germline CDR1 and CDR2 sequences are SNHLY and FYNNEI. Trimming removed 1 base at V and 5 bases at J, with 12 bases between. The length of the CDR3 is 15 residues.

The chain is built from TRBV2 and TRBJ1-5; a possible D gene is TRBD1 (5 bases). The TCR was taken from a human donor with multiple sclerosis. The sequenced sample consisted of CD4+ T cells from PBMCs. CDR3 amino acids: CASSEDRSTHQPQHF. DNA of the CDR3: TGTGCCAGCAGTGAAGACAGGAGCACCCATCAGCCCCAGCATTTT. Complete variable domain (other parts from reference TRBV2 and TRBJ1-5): EPEVTQTPSHQVTQMGQEVILRCVPISNHLYFYWYRQILGQKVEFLVSFYNNEISEKSEIFDDQFSVERPDGSNFTLKIRSTKLEDSAMYFCASSEDRSTHQPQHFGDGTRLSIL.